This T cell receptor beta chain comes out of a study of blood T cell repertoires in COVID-19. TCRdb keeps only in-frame clones here, not all; method: immunoSEQ multiplex PCR. The sample records 350,000 or so clones, more than 85% being singletons. V lost 0 bases and J 3 bases, leaving 7 bases between the germline ends. CDR1 is SGHRS and CDR2 is YFSETQ in the germline V gene. This CDR3 has 14 residues. This receptor was obtained from a woman in her 30s who had recovered from COVID-19. Sequences were obtained from PBMCs or T cells enriched from blood (not recorded which). The chain carries TRBV5-1 and TRBJ2-1; D is possibly TRBD1 (6 bases). Written as DNA, the CDR3 is TGCGCCAGCAGCTTGGGGGGGCACTACAATGAGCAGTTCTTC. It translates to CASSLGGHYNEQFF.